This passage covers 6 T cell receptor beta chains from one sample sequenced in a study of response to subunit inactivated influenza vaccine. TCRdb analysed the RT-PCR reads with MiXCR anew, one entry per CDR3 protein. The sample records about 540,000 distinct CDR3 sequences, roughly 23% being singletons. This same sample was also part of a study on T cells expressing NK-cell markers. As that report states: The cDNA for TCR beta came from 5'RACE template switching with UMIs.

The specimen comprised CD4+ T cells sorted from PBMCs, sampled about 11 days after vaccination. The receptors here all came from a man aged 45-65 years who received an inactivated influenza vaccine.

This clonotype turned up a few times. The chain joins TRBV29-1 to TRBJ2-1, with D perhaps being TRBD1 or TRBD2 (5 bases each). The germline gives CDR1 SQVTM, CDR2 ANQGSEA. The length of the CDR3 is 16 residues. V dropped 0 bases and J dropped 0 bases, with 12 bases sitting between them. The CDR3 nucleotides read TGCAGCGTTGAAGAAGGGACCTTCAGCTCCTACAATGAGCAGTTCTTC. Its protein product is CSVEEGTFSSYNEQFF.

The chain combines TRBV6-1 with TRBJ2-6, with no clear D. This CDR3 is 14 amino acids long. Germline lookup yields CDR1 MNHNS and CDR2 SASEGT. V was pared by 6 bases and J by 1 base, with 7 bases between. CDR3 DNA: TGTGCCAGCAGAAGGTCTTCTGGGGCCAACGTCCTGACTTTC. It translates to CASRRSSGANVLTF.

The V call is TRBV7-8, the J call TRBJ2-1; TRBD2 matches 7 bases. Germline V gene lookup returns CDR1 SGHVS and CDR2 FQNEAQ. The CDR3 runs to 17 residues. Germline trimming cut 3 bases from V and 0 bases from J; bases unmatched to any gene: 8. The CDR3 DNA follows: TGTGCCAGCAGCTTTATTTCTAGCGGAGGCTCCTACAATGAGCAGTTCTTC. It is translated as CASSFISSGGSYNEQFF.

The rearrangement links TRBV19 to TRBJ1-5, with 9 bases identical to TRBD1. There are 13 residues in the CDR3. The ends lost 10 bases at V and 5 bases at J; junction bases unmatched: 6. The germline CDR1 and CDR2 sequences are LNHDA and SQIVND (reference sequence). The CDR3 DNA reads TGTGCCACGAGGGGGACAGGGTATCAGCCCCAGCATTTT. It codes for CATRGTGYQPQHF.

The chain has TRBV6-2 or TRBV6-3 and TRBJ1-5; D ambiguous. In germline, CDR1 is MNHEY, CDR2 SVGEGT. The CDR3 covers 15 residues. V gave up 7 bases and J gave up 5 bases, with 18 bases separating them. Written as DNA, the CDR3 is TGTGCCAGCACCCTTTACGAATCCGCGGATCAGCCCCAGCATTTT. Translating gives CASTLYESADQPQHF.

This clonotype was seen a few times. J is TRBJ1-5 and V is TRBV29-1; TRBD1 matches at 8 bases. This CDR3 contains 13 residues. After removal of 6 bases from V and 4 bases from J, the junction contained 5 bases not matched to a gene. Per the germline V gene, CDR1 is SQVTM and CDR2 is ANQGSEA. In DNA, the CDR3 is TGCAGCGTCGCACAGGGGGTGAATCAGCCCCAGCATTTT. Its protein product is CSVAQGVNQPQHF. Together with reference TRBV29-1 and TRBJ1-5, the CDR3 gives the full variable domain: SAVISQKPSRDICQRGTSLTIQCQVDSQVTMMFWYRQQPGQSLTLIATANQGSEATYESGFVIDKFPISRPNLTFSTLTVSNMSPEDSSIYLCSVAQGVNQPQHFGDGTRLSIL.